This section outlines one T cell receptor beta chain sequence together with its context. The target antigen is unknown. TCRdb processed the reads anew with MiXCR; each CDR3 protein has one entry. The sample shows under 150,000 distinct CDR3 sequences, around 30% of them seen only once. The CDR3 sequence is 12 residues long. The V gene's germline CDR1 is SGHVS and CDR2 FNYEAQ. The V end was cut by 5 bases, the J end by 4 bases, with 7 bases between. This sample stems from a study of T cell repertoires in cytomegalovirus infection. Whole-study context: HLA-C-restricted CMV epitopes, recently identified, and well-studied HLA-B-restricted ones were used by the study. CMV infection and matching HLA type were both indicated by public TCR beta signatures.

Study observations and caveats: The response measured ex vivo was dominated by TCR beta clonotypes (HLA-C-restricted and CMV-specific).

Sample: CD8+ T cells from cultured PBMCs, taken from culture after CMV antigen stimulation. The receptor was isolated from a human donor in good health (CMV status not recorded). Some clones in this sample may be carry-over from other donors' samples. V usage is TRBV7-6 and J usage is TRBJ2-3, with D uncertain. CDR3 DNA sequence: TGTGCCAGCAGCCAAGTGGCAGATACGCAGTATTTT. Residues: CASSQVADTQYF. The entire variable domain, with the rest obtained from reference TRBV7-6 and TRBJ2-3, is as follows: GAGVSQSPRYKVTKRGQDVALRCDPISGHVSLYWYRQALGQGPEFLTYFNYEAQQDKSGLPNDRFSAERPEGSISTLTIQRTEQRDSAMYRCASSQVADTQYFGPGTRLTVL.